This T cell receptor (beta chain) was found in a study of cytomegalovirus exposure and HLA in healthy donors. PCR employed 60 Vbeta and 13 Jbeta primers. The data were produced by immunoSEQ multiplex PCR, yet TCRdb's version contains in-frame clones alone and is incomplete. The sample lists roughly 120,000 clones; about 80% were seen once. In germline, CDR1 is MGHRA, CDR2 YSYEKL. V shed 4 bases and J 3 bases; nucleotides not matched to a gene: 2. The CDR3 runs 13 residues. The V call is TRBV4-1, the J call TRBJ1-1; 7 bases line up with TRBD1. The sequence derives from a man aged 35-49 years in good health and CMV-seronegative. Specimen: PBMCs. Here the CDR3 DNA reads TGCGCCAGCAGCCGACAGGGAGACACTGAAGCTTTCTTT. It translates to CASSRQGDTEAFF.